This record concerns one T cell receptor beta chain sequence. Its antigen is undetermined. Other DNA sequences in the sample encode the same CDR3. Only in-frame clones appear in the TCRdb table, and some are missing; sequencing was by immunoSEQ multiplex PCR. The data show about 86,000 clones, 85% seen once. The data belong to a study of radiation and T cells in renal cell carcinoma. Overall study findings and caveats: From baseline, blood top tumor clonotypes peaked at 2 weeks post-radiation.

Time point defined: blood 4 weeks post-SBRT, at nephrectomy. The treatment was: 15 Gy SBRT to primary tumor, nephrectomy 4 weeks later. Nephrectomy followed 15 Gy stereotactic body radiation by 4 weeks. After SBRT, blood was collected at 2 and 4 weeks, plus baseline. The CDR3 is 12 amino acids. Germline values: CDR1 SQVTM, CDR2 ANQGSEA. With 4 bases removed from V and 1 base from J, the gap between germline ends came to 8 bases. The TCR originated in a man aged 50 to 60 with renal cell carcinoma. The sequences come from blood, collected from a patient whose treatment included radiotherapy and nephrectomy. This chain links TRBV29-1 with TRBJ2-7, with TRBD1 as a possible D gene (6 bases). CDR3 in amino acids: CSVATGSYEQYF. CDR3 sequence (DNA): TGCAGCGTTGCCACAGGGTCCTACGAGCAGTACTTC.